What follows describes a single T cell receptor beta chain. The CDR3 consists of 14 residues. The junction had 8 bases not matched to a gene; V was cut back by 4 bases and J by 7 bases. Germline V gene lookup returns CDR1 SGHRS and CDR2 YFSETQ. The data stem from a study of blood T cell repertoires in COVID-19. Study overall: Specimens from acute and convalescent COVID-19 originated in the United States, Italy and Spain.

Only in-frame clones appear in the TCRdb table, and some are missing; sequencing was by immunoSEQ multiplex PCR. The sample lists approximately 440,000 clones; 70% to 90% were seen once. V is TRBV5-1 and J is TRBJ1-2; 9 bases agree with TRBD1. The receptor's source is a woman aged 45-60 years with COVID-19, enrolled during active disease. The sequencing sample was made of peripheral blood. CDR3 loop: CASSLATGGGGYTF. For the CDR3, the DNA is TGCGCCAGCAGCCTCGCTACAGGGGGCGGTGGCTACACCTTC. The full variable domain, its missing parts supplied by reference TRBV5-1 and TRBJ1-2, is KAGVTQTPRYLIKTRGQQVTLSCSPISGHRSVSWYQQTPGQGLQFLFEYFSETQRNKGNFPGRFSGRQFSNSRSEMNVSTLELGDSALYLCASSLATGGGGYTFGSGTRLTVV.